Each of the 2 T cell receptor beta chains below was sequenced from the same sample in a study of cytomegalovirus exposure and HLA in healthy donors. It was with 60 Vbeta and 13 Jbeta primers that the PCR ran. The assay was immunoSEQ multiplex PCR, and TCRdb's table has in-frame clones only and misses some. The table has almost 95,000 clones, about two thirds seen once. Sequenced: PBMCs. The receptors were sampled from a man over 45 in good health and CMV-seronegative.

V gene TRBV4-2 combines with J gene TRBJ2-2; 7 nucleotides align to TRBD1. The CDR3 length is 16 residues. V trimming: 5 bases; J trimming: 4 bases; junction bases outside the gene matches: 10. Germline assignment: CDR1 LGHNA and CDR2 YNFKEQ. The CDR3 here is CASSGRTGRSTGELFF. CDR3 sequence (DNA): TGTGCCAGCAGCGGACGGACAGGCCGGTCCACCGGGGAGCTGTTTTTT.

This clone has just a few counts. The chain links TRBV19 to TRBJ2-3; tentative D call: TRBD1 (8 bases). Trimming removed 1 base from V and 7 bases from J, with 15 bases in between. From germline, CDR1 is LNHDA and CDR2 SQIVND (reference sequence). This CDR3 is 15 amino acids long. The CDR3 DNA sequence: TGTGCCAGTAGTATAGGTCACAGGGGGGGTTATACGCAGTATTTT. Encoded protein: CASSIGHRGGYTQYF.